The next 9 T cell receptor beta chains were all read from a single sample in a study of blood T cell repertoires in COVID-19. Repertoires were generated with immunoSEQ multiplex PCR, while TCRdb's copy carries only in-frame clones and drops some. The sample has 400,000 or so clones, roughly 91% seen once; the top ten hold approximately 0.65%. The specimen sequenced was PBMCs or T cells enriched from blood (not recorded which). The receptors derive from a man aged 18 to 30 who had recovered from COVID-19.

The chain joins TRBV2 to TRBJ2-7, with a possible D match to TRBD1 (6 bases). V shed 6 bases and J shed 3 bases, with 15 bases lying between them. CDR1 is SNHLY and CDR2 is FYNNEI in the germline V gene. CDR3 length: 14 amino acids. The CDR3 sequence: CASRDKTGLYEQYF. CDR3 DNA: TGTGCCAGCAGGGACAAGACAGGTCTCTACGAGCAGTACTTC.

V gene TRBV11-2 combines with J gene TRBJ2-7; 10 bases map to TRBD1. The CDR3 runs 15 residues. Trimming removed 0 bases from V and 3 bases from J; junction bases left unmatched: 2. Germline assignment: CDR1 SGHAT and CDR2 FQNNGV. In DNA, the CDR3 is TGTGCCAGCAGCTTAGAGTGGGACAGGGGCTACGAGCAGTACTTC. Translated: CASSLEWDRGYEQYF.

The chain is built from TRBV3-1 (or the pseudogene TRBV3-2) and TRBJ2-2; no clear D. CDR1 LGHDT and CDR2 YNNKEL come from the germline V gene (reference sequence). Trimming left V 5 bases short and J 0 bases short, with 4 bases between. The CDR3 has 13 residues. The CDR3 DNA follows: TGTGCCAGCAGCGCTACGAACACCGGGGAGCTGTTTTTT. Amino acids: CASSATNTGELFF.

The V and J genes are TRBV5-4 and TRBJ1-1; D unclear. Germline V lookup: CDR1 SGHNT, CDR2 YYREEE (reference sequence). CDR3 length: 15 amino acids. V was clipped by 2 bases and J by 3 bases, with 14 bases between them. The CDR3 nucleotides read TGTGCCAGCAGCTTCGGAGGGAATCGTGACACTGAAGCTTTCTTT. Translation gives CASSFGGNRDTEAFF.

V usage is TRBV11-2 and J usage is TRBJ2-1; D gene unclear. Germline assignment: CDR1 SGHAT and CDR2 FQNNGV. Trimming removed 5 bases from V and 3 bases from J, with 11 bases in between. The CDR3 has 14 amino acids. The CDR3 region has the DNA TGTGCCAGCAGCCCCCCTTCCCGCTACAATGAGCAGTTCTTC. Translated, it gives CASSPPSRYNEQFF. Full variable domain (remainder filled in from reference TRBV11-2 and TRBJ2-1): EAGVAQSPRYKIIEKRQSVAFWCNPISGHATLYWYQQILGQGPKLLIQFQNNGVVDDSQLPKDRFSAERLKGVDSTLKIQPAKLEDSAVYLCASSPPSRYNEQFFGPGTRLTVL.

The genes are TRBV7-8 and TRBJ2-3, with 12 bases matching TRBD2. In germline, CDR1 is SGHVS, CDR2 FQNEAQ. The CDR3 runs 15 residues. V lost 7 bases to trimming and J lost 1 base; unmatched junction nucleotides: 3. The chain's CDR3 is CASTLAGGGTDTQYF. DNA for the CDR3: TGTGCCAGCACCCTAGCGGGGGGGGGCACAGATACGCAGTATTTT.

The V gene is TRBV6-5, the J gene TRBJ1-6; D gene ambiguous. Trimming removed 6 bases at V and 9 bases at J, with 18 bases between. The CDR3 has 15 residues. The germline CDR1 and CDR2 sequences are MNHEY and SVGAGI. The CDR3 is CASRSGEPSGSPLHF. In nucleotides, the CDR3 is TGTGCCAGCAGGTCCGGGGAACCAAGCGGTTCACCCCTCCACTTT.

This clone was counted a few times. The CDR3 DNA is TGTGCCAGCAGCTTGATGGGCGCAGAAGGAAACACCATATATTTT. As protein: CASSLMGAEGNTIYF. The genes are TRBV5-4 and TRBJ1-3, with D uncertain. Germline loops: CDR1 SGHNT, CDR2 YYREEE (reference sequence). With 1 base removed from V and 4 bases from J, the gap between germline ends came to 12 bases. The CDR3 runs to 15 residues.

The CDR3 coding sequence is TGTGCCAGCAGCTCACAGGGGACCCGAAACACCATATATTTT. It specifies CASSSQGTRNTIYF. The chain employs TRBV7-2 and TRBJ1-3; 7 bases agree with TRBD1. The germline V gene encodes CDR1 SGHTA and CDR2 FQGNSA. The CDR3 extends over 14 amino acids. Losses at the gene ends were 4 bases for V and 5 bases for J; bases not matched to a gene: 5.